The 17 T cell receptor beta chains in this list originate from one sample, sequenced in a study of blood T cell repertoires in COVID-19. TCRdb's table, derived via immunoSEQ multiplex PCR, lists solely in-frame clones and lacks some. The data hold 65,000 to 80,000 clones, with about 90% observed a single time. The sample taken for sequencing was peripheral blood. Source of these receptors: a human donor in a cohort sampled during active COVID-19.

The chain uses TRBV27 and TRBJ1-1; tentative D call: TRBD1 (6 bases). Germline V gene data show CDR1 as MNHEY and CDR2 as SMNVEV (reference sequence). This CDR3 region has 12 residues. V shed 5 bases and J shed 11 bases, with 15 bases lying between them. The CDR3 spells CASSQRGGHAFF. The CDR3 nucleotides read TGTGCCAGCAGTCAAAGGGGGGGTCACGCTTTCTTT.

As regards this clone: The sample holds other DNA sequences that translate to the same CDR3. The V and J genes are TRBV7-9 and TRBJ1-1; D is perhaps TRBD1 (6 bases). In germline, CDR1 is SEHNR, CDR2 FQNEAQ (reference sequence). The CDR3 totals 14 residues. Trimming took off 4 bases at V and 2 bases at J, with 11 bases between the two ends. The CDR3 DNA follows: TGTGCCAGCAGCTCTGGACAGACTAACACTGAAGCTTTCTTT. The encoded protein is CASSSGQTNTEAFF. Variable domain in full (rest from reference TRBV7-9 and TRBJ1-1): DTGVSQNPRHKITKRGQNVTFRCDPISEHNRLYWYRQTLGQGPEFLTYFQNEAQLEKSRLLSDRFSAERPKGSFSTLEIQRTEQGDSAMYLCASSSGQTNTEAFFGQGTRLTVV.

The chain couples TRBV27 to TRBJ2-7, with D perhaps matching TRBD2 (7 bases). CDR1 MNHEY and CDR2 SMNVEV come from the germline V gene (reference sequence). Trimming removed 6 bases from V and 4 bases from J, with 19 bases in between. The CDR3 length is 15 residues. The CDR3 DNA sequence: TGTGCCAGCAGACCGAGGGGGGGTGATAGGTACGAGCAGTACTTC. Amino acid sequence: CASRPRGGDRYEQYF.

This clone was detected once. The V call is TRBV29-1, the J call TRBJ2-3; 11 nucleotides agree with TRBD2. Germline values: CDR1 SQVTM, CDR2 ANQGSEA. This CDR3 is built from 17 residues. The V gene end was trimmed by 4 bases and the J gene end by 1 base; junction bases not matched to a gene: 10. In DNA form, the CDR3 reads TGCAGCGTTGGAGGGAGGGCACTAGCGGGGGGCACAGATACGCAGTATTTT. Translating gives CSVGGRALAGGTDTQYF.

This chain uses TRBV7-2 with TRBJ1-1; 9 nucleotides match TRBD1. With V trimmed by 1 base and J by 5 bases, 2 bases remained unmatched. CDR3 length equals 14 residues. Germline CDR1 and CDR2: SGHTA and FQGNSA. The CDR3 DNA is TGTGCCAGCAGCTTAGTGACAGGGGGTACTGAAGCTTTCTTT. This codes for CASSLVTGGTEAFF.

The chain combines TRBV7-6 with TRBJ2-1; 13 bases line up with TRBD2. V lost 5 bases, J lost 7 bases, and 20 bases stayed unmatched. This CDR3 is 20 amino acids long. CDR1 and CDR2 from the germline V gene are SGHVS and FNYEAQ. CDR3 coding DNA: TGTGCCAGCAGCACCGTTTTTGCGGCTACCGGGACTAGCGGGGCGAATGAGCAGTTCTTC. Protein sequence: CASSTVFAATGTSGANEQFF.

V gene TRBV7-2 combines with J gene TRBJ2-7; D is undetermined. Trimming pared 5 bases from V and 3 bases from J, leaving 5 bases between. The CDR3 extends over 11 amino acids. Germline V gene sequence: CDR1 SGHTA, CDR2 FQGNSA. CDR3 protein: CASSTFYEQYF. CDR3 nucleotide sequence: TGTGCCAGCAGCACTTTCTACGAGCAGTACTTC.

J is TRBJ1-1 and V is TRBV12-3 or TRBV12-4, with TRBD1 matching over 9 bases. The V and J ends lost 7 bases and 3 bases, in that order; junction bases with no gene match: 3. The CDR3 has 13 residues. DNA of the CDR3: TGTGCCAGCATTACAGGGGGCCACACTGAAGCTTTCTTT. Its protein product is CASITGGHTEAFF.

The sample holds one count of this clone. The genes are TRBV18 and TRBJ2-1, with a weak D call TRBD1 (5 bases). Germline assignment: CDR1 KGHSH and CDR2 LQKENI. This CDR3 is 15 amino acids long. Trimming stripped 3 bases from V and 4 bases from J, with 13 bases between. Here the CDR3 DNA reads TGTGCCAGCTCACCCGCAGGGATCATTTACAATGAGCAGTTCTTC. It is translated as CASSPAGIIYNEQFF.

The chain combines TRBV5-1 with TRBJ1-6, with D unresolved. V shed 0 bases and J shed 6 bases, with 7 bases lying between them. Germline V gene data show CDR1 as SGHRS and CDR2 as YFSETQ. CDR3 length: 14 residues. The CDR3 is CASSLGQSNSPLHF. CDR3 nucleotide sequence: TGCGCCAGCAGCTTGGGACAAAGTAATTCACCCCTCCACTTT.

CDR3: CASSQDRASPAGDYGYTF. The CDR3 bases are TGTGCCAGCAGCCAAGATAGAGCCTCCCCGGCAGGGGATTATGGCTACACCTTC. This rearrangement joins TRBV3-1 (or the pseudogene TRBV3-2) to TRBJ1-2; maybe TRBD1 (6 bases). Germline CDR1 LGHDT, CDR2 YNNKEL (reference sequence). V shed 0 bases and J shed 5 bases, with 22 bases lying between them. This CDR3 is 18 amino acids long.

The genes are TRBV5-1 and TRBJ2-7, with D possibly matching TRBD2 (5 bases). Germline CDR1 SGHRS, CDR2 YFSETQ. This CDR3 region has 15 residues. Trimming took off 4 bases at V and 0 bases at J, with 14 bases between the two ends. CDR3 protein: CASSAQPGYSYEQYF. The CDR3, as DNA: TGCGCCAGCAGCGCCCAGCCGGGATACTCCTACGAGCAGTACTTC.

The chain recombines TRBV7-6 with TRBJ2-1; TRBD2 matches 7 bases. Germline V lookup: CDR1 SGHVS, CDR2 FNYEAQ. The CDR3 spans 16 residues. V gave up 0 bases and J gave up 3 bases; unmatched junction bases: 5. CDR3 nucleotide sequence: TGTGCCAGCAGCTTAGCGGGAGGCGGGGGCTACAATGAGCAGTTCTTC. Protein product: CASSLAGGGGYNEQFF.

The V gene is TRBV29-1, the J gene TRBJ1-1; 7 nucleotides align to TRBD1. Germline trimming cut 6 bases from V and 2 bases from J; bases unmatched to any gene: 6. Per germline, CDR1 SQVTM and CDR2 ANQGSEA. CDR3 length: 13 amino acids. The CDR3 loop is CSVSGTVNTEAFF. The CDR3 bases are TGCAGCGTCTCCGGGACAGTTAACACTGAAGCTTTCTTT.

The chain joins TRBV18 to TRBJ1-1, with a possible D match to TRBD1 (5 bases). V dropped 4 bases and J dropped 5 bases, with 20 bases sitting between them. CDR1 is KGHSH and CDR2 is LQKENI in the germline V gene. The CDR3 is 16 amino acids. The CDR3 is CASSLNRRGVGTEAFF. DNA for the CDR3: TGTGCCAGCTCACTGAACCGGCGGGGGGTGGGGACTGAAGCTTTCTTT.

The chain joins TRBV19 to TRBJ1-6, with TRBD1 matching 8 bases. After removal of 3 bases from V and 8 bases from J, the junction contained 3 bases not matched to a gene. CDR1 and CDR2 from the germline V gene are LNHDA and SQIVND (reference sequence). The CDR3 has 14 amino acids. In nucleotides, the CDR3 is TGTGCCAGTAGTATTGGGACAGGAGATTCACCCCTCCACTTT. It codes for CASSIGTGDSPLHF.

CDR3 in DNA: TGTGCCAGCAGTCGACAGGGCGACGGCACTGAAGCTTTCTTT. Translated, it gives CASSRQGDGTEAFF. The chain is built from TRBV2 and TRBJ1-1; 7 nucleotides match TRBD1. V shed 5 bases and J 4 bases; nucleotides not matched to a gene: 7. The CDR3 consists of 14 residues. CDR1 is SNHLY and CDR2 is FYNNEI in the germline V gene.